Below are 21 T cell receptor beta chains sequenced from a single sample in a study of beta chain features in type 1 diabetes. Reverse transcribing all isolated RNA meant expressed TCRB transcripts were sequenced. Produced via immunoSEQ multiplex PCR; TCRdb's table is partial and in-frame only. This table holds 150,000 or so clones, more than 60% found once. General study findings and limits: Shorter TCRB CDR3s, moderately but significantly so, marked every one of the four CD4+ subsets in Type 1 diabetes patients.

These receptors lack a known antigen. Sequenced: naive CD4+ T cells from blood. These receptor sequences come from a man aged 30 to 39 with type 1 diabetes.

The chain combines TRBV11-2 with TRBJ2-4; no definite D call. The length of the CDR3 is 13 residues. V lost 6 bases and J 7 bases, leaving 13 bases between the germline ends. In germline, CDR1 is SGHAT, CDR2 FQNNGV. The CDR3 region is CASRDGGSNIQYF. Here the CDR3 DNA reads TGTGCCAGCAGAGACGGTGGCAGTAACATTCAGTACTTC.

V is TRBV20-1 and J is TRBJ1-2, with D hard to call. Trimming stripped 8 bases from V and 7 bases from J, with 11 bases between. Germline values: CDR1 DFQATT, CDR2 SNEGSKA (reference sequence). The CDR3 is made up of 10 amino acids. This CDR3 is CSTGGGGYTF. DNA for the CDR3: TGCAGTACCGGTGGTGGTGGCTACACCTTC.

The chain links TRBV30 to TRBJ1-6; 7 bases map to TRBD1. This CDR3 spans 15 amino acids. After removal of 3 bases from V and 7 bases from J, the junction contained 9 bases not matched to a gene. Germline V gene lookup returns CDR1 GTSNPN and CDR2 SVGIG (reference sequence). CDR3 residues: CAWRPPDRVNSPLHF. The CDR3 DNA follows: TGTGCCTGGAGACCTCCAGACAGGGTAAATTCACCCCTCCACTTT.

The chain is built from TRBV30 and TRBJ1-1; D gene ambiguous. The CDR3 loop spans 12 amino acids. From germline, CDR1 is GTSNPN and CDR2 SVGIG (reference sequence). V was trimmed by 2 bases and J by 1 base, leaving 5 bases between them. CDR3 in amino acids: CAWSRKNTEAFF. CDR3 in DNA: TGTGCCTGGAGTCGGAAGAACACTGAAGCTTTCTTT.

V usage is TRBV28 and J usage is TRBJ2-1; D is unclear. Trimming left V 2 bases short and J 3 bases short, with 8 bases between. The CDR3 runs to 14 residues. CDR1 is MDHEN and CDR2 is SYDVKM in the germline V gene. The DNA for the CDR3 is TGTGCCAGCAGTTTAAGCTCCAACTACAATGAGCAGTTCTTC. Protein product: CASSLSSNYNEQFF.

The rearrangement links TRBV29-1 to TRBJ2-3; 12 bases match TRBD2. CDR3 length equals 16 residues. With V trimmed by 3 bases and J by 6 bases, 10 bases remained unmatched. Germline loops: CDR1 SQVTM, CDR2 ANQGSEA. CDR3 DNA sequence: TGCAGCGTTGACCTGGGAAGGACTAGCGGGACGGATACGCAGTATTTT. Translating it yields CSVDLGRTSGTDTQYF.

The genes are TRBV9 and TRBJ2-5; TRBD2 matches 7 bases. V was pared by 2 bases and J by 4 bases, with 2 bases of the junction left unmatched. The CDR3 is 13 residues long. Germline V CDR1 and CDR2: SGDLS, YYNGEE. Here the CDR3 DNA reads TGTGCCAGCAGCGTTTCTAGCGGAGAGACCCAGTACTTC. This gives the protein CASSVSSGETQYF.

This chain uses TRBV18 with TRBJ2-3, with TRBD2 identical over 10 bases. V trimming: 3 bases; J trimming: 9 bases; junction bases outside the gene matches: 6. This CDR3 has 14 residues. CDR1 is KGHSH and CDR2 is LQKENI in the germline V gene. CDR3 sequence reads: CASSPPSGGWTQYF. In nucleotides, the CDR3 is TGTGCCAGCTCACCCCCTAGCGGGGGTTGGACGCAGTATTTT.

V usage is TRBV25-1 and J usage is TRBJ1-1, with 7 bases that match TRBD1. The CDR3 is made up of 15 amino acids. The V gene end was trimmed by 5 bases and the J gene end by 4 bases; junction bases not matched to a gene: 10. Germline V lookup: CDR1 MGHDK, CDR2 SYGVNS. The CDR3, as DNA: TGTGCCAGCAGTATTCCGGGAGCAGGGGGCACTGAAGCTTTCTTT. Translation gives CASSIPGAGGTEAFF.

The genes are TRBV6-6 and TRBJ2-5, with D maybe TRBD2 (5 bases). V gave up 5 bases and J gave up 5 bases, with 21 bases separating them. CDR3 length: 16 amino acids. Looked up from germline, CDR1 is MNHNY and CDR2 is SVGAGI (reference sequence). The CDR3 DNA follows: TGTGCCAGCAGTACCGGATTAGCGACTAAAGGCGAGACCCAGTACTTC. Translation gives CASSTGLATKGETQYF.

The J gene is TRBJ2-3, the V gene TRBV7-2; TRBD2 might be the D (7 bases). This CDR3 is built from 16 residues. The germline CDR1 and CDR2 sequences are SGHTA and FQGNSA. Deletions cut 1 base from V and 2 bases from J, with 13 bases between. CDR3 region: CASSLDRAGATDTQYF. The CDR3, as DNA: TGTGCCAGCAGCTTAGATCGGGCGGGGGCCACAGATACGCAGTATTTT.

The CDR3 sequence is CSVETGNYEQYF. In DNA, the CDR3 is TGCAGCGTTGAAACAGGGAACTACGAGCAGTACTTC. V gene TRBV29-1 combines with J gene TRBJ2-7; a weak D match, TRBD1 (6 bases). Germline assignment: CDR1 SQVTM and CDR2 ANQGSEA. CDR3 size: 12 residues. V dropped 2 bases and J dropped 3 bases, with 8 bases sitting between them.

This clone has more than one count but fewer than ten. This rearrangement joins TRBV29-1 to TRBJ2-3, with TRBD1 as a possible D gene (5 bases). V lost 4 bases, J lost 0 bases, and 11 bases lay in between. From germline, CDR1 is SQVTM and CDR2 ANQGSEA. The CDR3 is 14 amino acids. The CDR3 nucleotides read TGCAGCGTTGGTGACAGAGCGAGCACAGATACGCAGTATTTT. Protein: CSVGDRASTDTQYF.

This chain uses TRBV7-9 with TRBJ2-4, with a weak D call TRBD1 (6 bases). The CDR3 runs to 12 residues. V lost 2 bases and J lost 11, with 10 bases in between. In germline, CDR1 is SEHNR, CDR2 FQNEAQ (reference sequence). The CDR3 DNA is TGTGCCAGCAGCTTAATGGGACATTTTCAGTACTTC. Its protein product is CASSLMGHFQYF.

The chain uses TRBV7-9 and TRBJ2-5; D is unclear. Trimming shortened V by 2 bases and J by 0 bases, and 10 bases separated the two germline ends. The germline V gene encodes CDR1 SEHNR and CDR2 FQNEAQ (reference sequence). The CDR3 extends over 15 amino acids. As DNA, the CDR3 is TGTGCCAGCAGCTTATTGGGGATGTACCAAGAGACCCAGTACTTC. Protein sequence: CASSLLGMYQETQYF.

The CDR3 DNA reads as TGTGCCAGCAGCCCTGCCCGGACACCGAACACCGGGGAGCTGTTTTTT. Protein product: CASSPARTPNTGELFF. The V call is TRBV7-9, the J call TRBJ2-2; D perhaps matches TRBD1 (5 bases). There are 16 residues in the CDR3. The germline V gene has CDR1 SEHNR and CDR2 FQNEAQ (reference sequence). Trimming removed 5 bases from V and 0 bases from J, with 13 bases in between. The variable domain in full, completed from reference TRBV7-9 and TRBJ2-2, reads DTGVSQNPRHKITKRGQNVTFRCDPISEHNRLYWYRQTLGQGPEFLTYFQNEAQLEKSRLLSDRFSAERPKGSFSTLEIQRTEQGDSAMYLCASSPARTPNTGELFFGEGSRLTVL.

The V call is TRBV28, the J call TRBJ2-1; 11 nucleotides match TRBD2. Losses at the gene ends were 7 bases for V and 6 bases for J; bases not matched to a gene: 14. The CDR3 loop spans 17 amino acids. The V gene's germline CDR1 is MDHEN and CDR2 SYDVKM. CDR3 residues: CASKGRPGTSGFNEQFF. The CDR3 nucleotides read TGTGCCAGCAAGGGGAGACCCGGGACTAGCGGTTTCAATGAGCAGTTCTTC.

Worth noting for this clone: This sample also contains other DNA sequences that code for the same CDR3. This rearrangement joins TRBV5-1 to TRBJ1-5; D is unclear. CDR3 length equals 13 residues. With 0 bases removed from V and 1 base from J, the gap between germline ends came to 2 bases. Looked up from germline, CDR1 is SGHRS and CDR2 is YFSETQ. The CDR3 region has the DNA TGCGCCAGCAGCTTGGACAGCAATCAGCCCCAGCATTTT. This encodes CASSLDSNQPQHF.

The V and J genes are TRBV4-3 and TRBJ1-6; D not resolved. The CDR3 contains 12 residues. Germline values: CDR1 LGHNA, CDR2 YSLEER. V lost 0 bases, J lost 14 bases, and 8 bases lay in between. DNA for the CDR3: TGCGCCAGCAGCCAAGATCGCTGGGCCCTCCACTTT. Protein sequence: CASSQDRWALHF.

J is TRBJ2-3 and V is TRBV30; TRBD1 aligns across 9 bases. The CDR3 loop spans 14 amino acids. V lost 1 base and J lost 3; bases outside the gene matches: 2. The germline V gene encodes CDR1 GTSNPN and CDR2 SVGIG (reference sequence). The CDR3, as DNA: TGTGCCTGGAGTGAAGGACAGGGGACAGATACGCAGTATTTT. Translating it yields CAWSEGQGTDTQYF.

In this sample, this clone turned up a few times. The chain couples TRBV25-1 to TRBJ2-6, with D unclear. The CDR3 has 12 residues. Germline CDR1 MGHDK, CDR2 SYGVNS. Trimming stripped 3 bases from V and 5 bases from J, with 2 bases between. The DNA of the CDR3 is TGTGCCAGCAGTGATCGGGCCAACGTCCTGACTTTC. It is translated as CASSDRANVLTF.